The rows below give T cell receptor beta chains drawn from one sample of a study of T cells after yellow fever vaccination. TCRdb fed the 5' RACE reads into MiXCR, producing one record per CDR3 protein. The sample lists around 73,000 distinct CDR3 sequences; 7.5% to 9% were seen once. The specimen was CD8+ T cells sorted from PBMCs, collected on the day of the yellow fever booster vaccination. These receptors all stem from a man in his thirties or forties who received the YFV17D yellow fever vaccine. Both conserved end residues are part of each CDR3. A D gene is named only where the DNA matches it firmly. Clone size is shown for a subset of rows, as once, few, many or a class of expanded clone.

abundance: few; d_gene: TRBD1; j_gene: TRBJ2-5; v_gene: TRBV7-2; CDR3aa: CASSLEGTTGDQYF; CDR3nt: TGTGCCAGCAGCTTAGAAGGGACAACAGGGGACCAGTACTTC
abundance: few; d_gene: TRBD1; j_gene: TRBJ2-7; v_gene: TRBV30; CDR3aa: CAWSGDSPYEQYF; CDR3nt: TGTGCCTGGAGTGGGGACAGTCCCTACGAGCAGTACTTC
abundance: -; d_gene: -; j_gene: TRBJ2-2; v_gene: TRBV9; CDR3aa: CASSVVGTPQLLNTGELFF; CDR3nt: TGTGCCAGCAGCGTAGTAGGAACCCCTCAACTTTTGAACACCGGGGAGCTGTTTTTT
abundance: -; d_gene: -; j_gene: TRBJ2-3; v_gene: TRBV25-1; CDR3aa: CASSEPGDIPTDTQYF; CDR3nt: TGTGCCAGCAGTGAGCCAGGGGATATACCCACAGATACGCAGTATTTT
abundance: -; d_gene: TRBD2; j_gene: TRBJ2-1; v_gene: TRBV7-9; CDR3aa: CASGTGTSNNEQFF; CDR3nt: TGTGCCAGCGGAACTGGGACTAGCAACAATGAGCAGTTCTTC
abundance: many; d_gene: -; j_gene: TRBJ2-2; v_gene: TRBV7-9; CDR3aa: CASSLAYGGELFF; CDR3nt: TGTGCCAGCAGCTTAGCCTACGGCGGGGAGCTGTTTTTT
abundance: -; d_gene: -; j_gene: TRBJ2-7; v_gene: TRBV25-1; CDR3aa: CASSEYLGRNEQYF; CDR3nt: TGTGCCAGCAGTGAATATCTGGGTAGAAACGAGCAGTACTTC
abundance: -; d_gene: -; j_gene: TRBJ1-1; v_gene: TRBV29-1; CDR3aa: CSVFAGSSTEAFF; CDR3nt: TGCAGCGTTTTTGCAGGGTCTTCCACTGAAGCTTTCTTT
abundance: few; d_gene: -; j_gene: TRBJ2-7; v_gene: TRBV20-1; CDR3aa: CSAGGGGSSYEQYF; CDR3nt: TGCAGTGCTGGGGGGGGCGGGAGCTCCTACGAGCAGTACTTC
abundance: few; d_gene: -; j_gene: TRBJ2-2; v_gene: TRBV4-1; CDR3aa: CASSQLPPLNTGELFF; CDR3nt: TGCGCCAGCAGCCAACTGCCACCACTGAACACCGGGGAGCTGTTTTTT
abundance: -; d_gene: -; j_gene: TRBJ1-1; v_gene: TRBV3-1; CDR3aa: CASASEGYTEAFF; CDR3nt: TGTGCCAGCGCCTCTGAGGGGTACACTGAAGCTTTCTTT
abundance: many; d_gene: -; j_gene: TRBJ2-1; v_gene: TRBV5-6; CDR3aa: CASSVPVSSYNEQFF; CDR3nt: TGTGCCAGCAGCGTTCCTGTAAGCTCCTACAATGAGCAGTTCTTC
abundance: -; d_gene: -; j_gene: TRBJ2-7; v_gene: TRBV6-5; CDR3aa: CASSYGSVYEQYF; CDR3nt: TGTGCCAGCAGTTATGGGTCGGTCTACGAGCAGTACTTC
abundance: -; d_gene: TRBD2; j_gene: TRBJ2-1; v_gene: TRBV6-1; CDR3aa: CASSGLAASSYNEQFF; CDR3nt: TGTGCCAGCAGTGGGCTAGCGGCAAGCTCCTACAATGAGCAGTTCTTC
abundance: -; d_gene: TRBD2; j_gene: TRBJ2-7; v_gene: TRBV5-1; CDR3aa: CASSPIGREVYEQYF; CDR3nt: TGCGCCAGCAGCCCCATTGGGCGGGAGGTCTACGAGCAGTACTTC
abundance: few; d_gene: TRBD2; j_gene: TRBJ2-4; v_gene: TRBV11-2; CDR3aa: CASSPEGASGSLAKNIQYF; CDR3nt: TGTGCCAGCAGCCCCGAAGGAGCTAGCGGGAGTCTAGCCAAAAACATTCAGTACTTC
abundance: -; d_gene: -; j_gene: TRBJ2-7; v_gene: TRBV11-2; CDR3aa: CASSLEVGAPYEQYF; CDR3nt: TGTGCCAGCAGCTTAGAAGTGGGAGCTCCCTACGAGCAGTACTTC
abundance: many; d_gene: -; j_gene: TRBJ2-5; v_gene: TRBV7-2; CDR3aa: CASSPTGNKETQYF; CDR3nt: TGTGCCAGCAGCCCCACCGGGAACAAAGAGACCCAGTACTTC
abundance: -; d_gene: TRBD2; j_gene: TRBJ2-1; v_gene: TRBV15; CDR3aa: CATSRDIDLAEHNEQFF; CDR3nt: TGTGCCACCAGCAGAGATATCGACCTAGCGGAACACAATGAGCAGTTCTTC
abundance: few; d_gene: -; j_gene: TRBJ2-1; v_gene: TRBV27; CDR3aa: CASVDFYNEQFF; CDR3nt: TGTGCCAGCGTAGACTTTTACAATGAGCAGTTCTTC
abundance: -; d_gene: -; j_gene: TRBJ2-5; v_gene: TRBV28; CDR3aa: CASRPGAGETQYF; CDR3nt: TGTGCCAGCAGGCCAGGGGCAGGGGAGACCCAGTACTTC
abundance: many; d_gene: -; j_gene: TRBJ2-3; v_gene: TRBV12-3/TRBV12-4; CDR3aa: CASRNGADTQYF; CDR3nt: TGTGCCAGCAGGAATGGCGCAGATACGCAGTATTTT
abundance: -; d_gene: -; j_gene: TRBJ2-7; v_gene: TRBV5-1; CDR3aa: CASSLATSNNEQYF; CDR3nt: TGCGCCAGCAGCTTGGCGACTAGTAACAACGAGCAGTACTTC
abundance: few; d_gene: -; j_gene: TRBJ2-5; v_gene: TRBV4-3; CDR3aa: CASSPGRGGSETQYF; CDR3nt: TGCGCCAGCAGCCCTGGACGAGGGGGAAGTGAGACCCAGTACTTC
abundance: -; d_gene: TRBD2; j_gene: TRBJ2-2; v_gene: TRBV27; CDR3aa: CARVQGLAGVFSRNTGELFF; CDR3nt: TGTGCCCGAGTGCAAGGGCTAGCGGGAGTATTTAGCAGGAACACCGGGGAGCTGTTTTTT
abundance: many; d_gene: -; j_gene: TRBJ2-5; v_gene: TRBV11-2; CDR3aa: CASSLFPAEGQETQYF; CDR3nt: TGTGCCAGCAGCTTATTTCCAGCGGAGGGGCAAGAGACCCAGTACTTC
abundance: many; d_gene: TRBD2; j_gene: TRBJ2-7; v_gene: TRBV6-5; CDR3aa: CASTPSREGREQYF; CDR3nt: TGTGCCAGCACCCCCTCACGGGAGGGGAGGGAGCAGTACTTC
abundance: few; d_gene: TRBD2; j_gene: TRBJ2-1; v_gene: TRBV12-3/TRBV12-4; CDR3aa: CASKVLAGYNEQFF; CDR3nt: TGTGCCAGCAAGGTCCTAGCGGGCTACAATGAGCAGTTCTTC
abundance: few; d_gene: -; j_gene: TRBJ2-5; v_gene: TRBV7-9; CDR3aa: CASSSETGSPETQYF; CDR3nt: TGTGCCAGCAGCTCGGAAACAGGGTCTCCGGAGACCCAGTACTTC
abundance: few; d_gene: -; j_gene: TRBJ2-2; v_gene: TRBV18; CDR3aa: CASSPGTGELFF; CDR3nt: TGTGCCAGCTCACCGGGCACCGGGGAGCTGTTTTTT
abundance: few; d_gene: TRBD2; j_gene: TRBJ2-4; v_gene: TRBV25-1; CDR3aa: CASSVEVGGSGGLAKNIQYF; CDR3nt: TGTGCCAGCAGTGTTGAGGTGGGGGGTAGCGGGGGACTAGCCAAAAACATTCAGTACTTC
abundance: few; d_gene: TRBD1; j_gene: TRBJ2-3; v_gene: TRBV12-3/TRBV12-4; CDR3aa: CASSISPRGLGADTQYF; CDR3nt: TGTGCCAGCAGTATATCCCCCAGGGGGCTCGGCGCAGATACGCAGTATTTT
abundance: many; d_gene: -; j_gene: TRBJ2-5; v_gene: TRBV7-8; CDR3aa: CASSSYRDQETQYF; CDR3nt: TGTGCCAGCAGCTCCTACAGGGACCAAGAGACCCAGTACTTC
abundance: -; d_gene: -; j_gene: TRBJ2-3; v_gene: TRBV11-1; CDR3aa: CASDEPNREILAIDTQYF; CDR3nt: TGTGCCAGCGACGAACCGAACAGGGAAATCTTGGCGATAGATACGCAGTATTTT
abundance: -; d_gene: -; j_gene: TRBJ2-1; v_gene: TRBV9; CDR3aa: CASSALDSDEQFF; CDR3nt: TGTGCCAGCAGCGCCCTTGACAGCGATGAGCAGTTCTTC
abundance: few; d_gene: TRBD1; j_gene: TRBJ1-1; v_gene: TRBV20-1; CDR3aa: CSARDKTGRTEAFF; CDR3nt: TGCAGTGCTAGAGATAAGACAGGGAGGACTGAAGCTTTCTTT
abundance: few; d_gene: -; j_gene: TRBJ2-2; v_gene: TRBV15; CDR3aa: CATSREGAFNTGELFF; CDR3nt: TGTGCCACCAGCAGAGAAGGGGCCTTCAACACCGGGGAGCTGTTTTTT